This TCR beta chain was obtained from a study of blood T cell repertoires in COVID-19. Study-level background: Acute-phase and convalescent COVID-19 samples originated in the United States, Italy and Spain. PBMCs, B-cell-depleted T cells, or T cells were the source of the cDNA or gDNA that made up the material.

Original data processing: How many nucleated cells were present was estimated from reference gene primer amplification. Repertoires were generated with immunoSEQ multiplex PCR, while TCRdb's copy carries only in-frame clones and drops some. The D gene and trimming were derived from the DNA, and the V and J assignments and clone size from that table. The table shows about 110,000 clones, with 90% occurring only once. Trimming removed 2 bases at V and 2 bases at J, with 9 bases between. Looked up from germline, CDR1 is SGHRS and CDR2 is YFSETQ. CDR3 size: 14 residues. The V call is TRBV5-1, the J call TRBJ2-3; maybe TRBD1 (5 bases). The sequenced sample consisted of peripheral blood. The clonotype was recovered from a human donor in a cohort sampled during active COVID-19. The CDR3 nucleotides are TGCGCCAGCAGCTTCGCAGGGAACACAGATACGCAGTATTTT. Protein product: CASSFAGNTDTQYF.